This TCR beta chain came from a study of T cells in Graves' hyperthyroidism and ophthalmopathy. Patients aged 18 to 65 had newly diagnosed hyperthyroidism of under 2 months' duration. Clinicians diagnosed patients from clinical symptoms, serum thyroxine and TRAb, thyroid ultrasound and orbital computed tomography. The CDR3 totals 15 residues. The J segment lost 3 bases and the V segment lost 2 bases, leaving 5 bases of the junction unmatched. Germline CDR1 and CDR2: SGHRS and YFSETQ. Findings and limits, study-wide: Blood also carried most thyroid clonotypes expanded above 0.001. Model-based prediction identified ophthalmopathy a median roughly six months prior to its onset.

Researchers took RNA transcripts and amplified the TCR beta CDR3 regions from them. Primed by the HTBI set, a first-round RT-PCR was run on the TCR CDR3. TCRdb ran MiXCR on the multiplex PCR reads and lists one entry per CDR3 protein. Among just over 550,000 distinct CDR3 sequences, about 43% were seen once, and the ten largest hold 6.5% to 9%. This clonotype was counted between two and nine times. The antigen is unknown. Sequenced input: peripheral blood or thyroid tissue (not recorded which). This sequence was found in a woman between 18 and 29 years old with Graves' hyperthyroidism. The V call is TRBV5-1, the J call TRBJ2-7, with TRBD1 identical over 10 bases. The CDR3 loop is CASSFSGTGVYEQYF. DNA of the CDR3: TGCGCCAGCAGCTTTTCCGGGACAGGGGTCTACGAGCAGTACTTC.